This T cell receptor beta chain came from a study of blood T cells in healthy people across ages (dated by TCRdb to about 2015). Turning to the overall study: In model experiments, template switching captured roughly one uniquely barcoded TCR beta cDNA molecule for every two T cells. The study measured age-related changes in TCR beta repertoire diversity using deep sequencing normalized with unique cDNA molecular identifiers. The donors were split into four age groups: young (average around 15 years), middle-aged (roughly 40), aged (more than 55) and long-lived (roughly 88). To avoid experimental bias, donors of different ages were randomly spread across the sequencing lanes. The study analyzed two additional independent replicas of 1 million unique cDNA reads from the same blood draw for two donors, one aged 18 to 30 and one aged 80 or older. Beyond this particular receptor, the publication reports: Conclusive comparison of naive and antigen-experienced compartments was prevented by the profiling of bulk unsorted PBMCs. Estimates of total diversity based on one million sequenced T cells were considered lower bounds and underestimates. Because the CMV infection status of the donors was unknown, age-related changes in expanded clonotypes may potentially have been confounded. Compared with the aged group, the long-lived group had more naive CD4+ T cells, fewer expanded clones and increased TCR diversity, suggesting age selection. There was a strong correlation between observed TCR beta diversity and the percentage of naive T cells measured by flow cytometry. As age increased, observed TCR beta diversity per million T cells dropped in a roughly linear way, and a significant reduction was already evident by age around 41.

Note on this clonotype: This receptor's antigen is unknown. The sample holds no much larger clone one base away, and base qualities are not on file.

Donors were a few dozen systemically healthy Caucasian individuals from Russia aged about 6 to 100 years. Approximately 9.3 milliliters of peripheral blood were drawn from each donor into EDTA-treated Vacutainer tubes. Ficoll-Paque density-gradient centrifugation was used to isolate PBMCs, with at least 7 million per sample. Trizol reagent was used to extract total RNA from PBMCs, with at least 5.5 micrograms per sample. Naive CD45RAhigh/CD27high T cell percentages were measured by flow cytometry on a PBMC aliquot from every donor. Inclusive of the bounding cysteine and phenylalanine, the CDR3 is 13 residues long. Solely the CDR3 DNA is kept, with 39 bases framed from the first base. A distance of 13 bases separates the germline ends of V and J, which lose 6 bases and 7 bases respectively. Taken from the germline V gene (reference sequence), the CDR1 and CDR2 loops are DFQATT and SNEGSKA. Library preparation used 5' RACE. TCRdb shows the sequencer as Illumina HiSeq 2500. A second PCR of about 6 to 11 cycles was performed with a sample-barcoded 5' primer and a J-beta primer mix. A template-switch 5' adaptor carrying 12 random nucleotides introduced a unique molecular identifier onto each TCR beta cDNA molecule. At least 3 million CDR3-containing paired-end reads were obtained from each sample. First-strand cDNA was synthesized from all RNA with the Mint cDNA synthesis kit, primed by a TRBC-specific oligonucleotide. After uracil-DNA glycosylase treatment, a first 18-cycle PCR used universal primers M1SS and BC2_uni_R on all cDNA. Regarding the original processing steps: For normalization, 1 million high-quality reads, each with a distinct molecular identifier, were randomly selected from each sample. Reads sharing molecular identifiers were discarded rather than binned into consensus sequences. MiTCR, set to a Q25 quality threshold and the strictest error-elimination algorithm, was used for CDR3 identification, clonotype clustering and error correction. A nonparametric unseen species model with Euler transformation was used to estimate a lower bound on total TCR beta diversity. TCRdb handled the public reads itself, with Q25 trimming in fastp and clone calling in MiXCR, and kept productive beta chains. Rows with a matching CDR3 protein are joined into one entry that keeps the most common DNA and genes. V and J calls and clone size were set by TCRdb, not the authors. Present in this sample are about 2 million distinct CDR3 sequences, around half of which were seen just once. Jointly, the top ten make up less than 2.5% of the sample.

The TCR comes from a woman between 35 and 50 years old in good health. This sequence uses TRBV20-1 and TRBJ1-6; TRBD1 is a possible D gene, resting on 5 matching bases. The material sequenced was blood. The CDR3 amino acid sequence is: CSAWGRLNSPLHF. The DNA is TGCAGTGCCTGGGGACGGCTGAATTCACCCCTCCACTTT.